This TCR beta chain was retrieved from a study of T cell responses to AZD1222 COVID-19 vaccine. Comments on this clone: What it recognizes is unknown.

Data came from immunoSEQ multiplex PCR; TCRdb stores just in-frame clones and leaves some out. The sample has over 150,000 clones; approximately 90% are singletons. Whole-study findings and limits: The study found vaccine-associated CD4 TCRs spanning spike, dominant at 160-218 and 743-854. At study baseline, merely five or six AZD1222 recipients were seropositive.

This receptor was identified in an adult who received the AZD1222 COVID-19 vaccine. Source: peripheral blood, taken 28 days after the second AZD1222 dose.

The CDR3 spells CASSLGGQGSETQYF. Here the CDR3 DNA reads TGTGCCAGCAGCTTGGGTGGACAGGGAAGTGAGACCCAGTACTTC. V is TRBV5-5 and J is TRBJ2-5; the match to TRBD1 covers 8 bases. Germline values: CDR1 SGHKS, CDR2 YYEKEE (reference sequence). V was clipped by 0 bases and J by 5 bases; unmatched bases: 6. The length of the CDR3 is 15 residues. The variable domain in full, with the rest retrieved from reference TRBV5-5 and TRBJ2-5, is DAGVTQSPTHLIKTRGQQVTLRCSPISGHKSVSWYQQVLGQGPQFIFQYYEKEERGRGNFPDRFSARQFPNYSSELNVNALLLGDSALYLCASSLGGQGSETQYFGPGTRLLVL.